This TCR beta chain was obtained from a study of T cell repertoires in cytomegalovirus infection. The study, taken as a whole, reports: Ex vivo responses were dominated by HLA-C-restricted CMV-specific TCR beta clonotypes.

Comment on this clonotype: Its antigen remains unknown.

The CDR3 contains 14 residues. Germline V CDR1 and CDR2: SNHLY, FYNNEI. The V and J ends lost 11 bases and 2 bases respectively, with 16 bases between them. Each CDR3 protein gets one entry after TCRdb re-called the reads with MiXCR. Of hundreds of thousands of distinct CDR3 sequences in the sample, approximately 24% are singletons; the top ten hold less than 9.5%. The source material was CD8+ T cells from PBMCs. This clonotype was sampled from a human donor in good health (CMV status not recorded). Some clones in this sample may be carry-over from other donors' samples. The chain employs TRBV2 and TRBJ2-4; D assignment may be TRBD1 or TRBD2 (5 bases each). The CDR3 region has the DNA TGTGCCGGGCAGGGCCGCGGGTCCAAAAACATTCAGTACTTC. It specifies CAGQGRGSKNIQYF.